This T cell receptor (beta chain) was recovered during a study of blood T cell repertoires in COVID-19. On the study more broadly: T cells, B-cell-depleted T cells, or PBMCs provided the cDNA or gDNA that served as material.

Original handling: Estimates of nucleated cell counts were drawn from the amplification of reference gene primers. TCRdb keeps only in-frame clones here, not all; method: immunoSEQ multiplex PCR. That table gives V, J and clone size, and the DNA gave D and trimming. The table includes about 200,000 clones, around 83% detected once. This clone appeared once. The CDR3 totals 15 residues. CDR1 and CDR2 (germline): SGHTA, FQGNSA. The trim removed 2 bases at V and 7 bases at J, leaving 6 bases unmatched. The study drew participants aged about 18 to 89 years from 20 to 30 US areas. Cohort allocation depended upon clinical history that participants reported.

V is TRBV7-2 and J is TRBJ1-2, with 11 bases aligning to TRBD1. The TCR sequence derives from a woman under 40 who had been exposed to COVID-19. Source material: PBMCs or T cells enriched from blood (not recorded which). This CDR3 reads CASSLHGQGASGYTF. In DNA, the CDR3 is TGTGCCAGCAGCTTACACGGACAGGGGGCCTCTGGCTACACCTTC.